This record covers a single T cell receptor beta chain. Its cognate antigen has yet to be identified. The sample holds no much larger clone one base away, and base qualities are not on file. These data come from a study of T cells in tumors and immune-related adverse events (dated by TCRdb to 2020 to 2023). Looking up the germline V gene yields CDR1 SGHRS and CDR2 YFSETQ. The CDR3 numbers 15 residues from cysteine through phenylalanine. Only the CDR3 DNA is retained, 45 bases long and in frame from the first base. Trimming takes 0 bases from V and 5 bases from J, and the germline ends sit 12 bases apart. This specimen's treatment or condition label, per the study, means: nivolumab (PD-1 blockade) given before sampling. The DNeasy Blood and Tissue Kit was used to extract DNA from formalin-fixed paraffin-embedded specimens. The TCR beta locus was amplified and sequenced with the immunoSEQ assay, yielding bulk TCR Vbeta CDR3 data. The original pipeline was this. CDR3s were excluded if they were non-productive, were shorter than 7 amino acids, or did not start with C or end with F/W. Only specimens with at least 1000 reads were analysed, and clonotypes were defined at the amino acid level. Clonality was computed as 1 minus Pielou's evenness. To equalize library sizes, abundance-weighted random subsampling with replacement was performed and repeated 100 times so that 95% confidence intervals could be reported. The Morisita overlap index was used to quantify repertoire overlap, and the top 40 clones in each specimen were examined for overlap with the irAE. TCRdb's version of the immuneACCESS table is confined to in-frame rearrangements and falls short of the full clone set. An unresolved V gene accounts for under half of the shortfall where checked; the remainder is of unknown origin. V, J and clone size derive from that table, while D and trimming were established from the DNA sequence. The sample table shows fewer than 25,000 clones, and about nine tenths are seen once. The ten largest account for 1.1% to 1.5% of the sample.

The material sequenced was lymph node tissue, taken from a patient treated with anti-PD-1 therapy. Recombination connected TRBV5-1 to TRBJ2-1, with the identity of the D gene unclear. This TCR was recovered from a female donor with metastatic renal cell carcinoma. The sequenced DNA is TGCGCCAGCAGCTTGGGCAGAGGTTCCCACAATGAGCAGTTCTTC. Its translation reads: CASSLGRGSHNEQFF. Reference TRBV5-1 and TRBJ2-1 proteins supply the regions before and after the CDR3; the full variable domain is: KAGVTQTPRYLIKTRGQQVTLSCSPISGHRSVSWYQQTPGQGLQFLFEYFSETQRNKGNFPGRFSGRQFSNSRSEMNVSTLELGDSALYLCASSLGRGSHNEQFFGPGTRLTVL.